The clone carrying this T cell receptor beta chain has a single count. The CDR3 extends over 15 amino acids. Germline CDR1 MNHEY, CDR2 SVGAGI. The ends were cut back, 5 bases at V and 3 bases at J, with 16 bases in the middle. This sample stems from a study of PD-1 and CTLA-4 blockade in melanoma. The method was immunoSEQ multiplex PCR; TCRdb's version includes in-frame clones alone and lacks a portion of them. The profile covers 25,000 to 35,000 clones, with 91% appearing a single time and less than 10% taken by the ten largest. The source is a human donor with melanoma. The chain carries TRBV6-5 and TRBJ1-2; maybe TRBD1 (6 bases). The material sequenced was CD8+ T cells from peripheral blood, taken from a patient given anti-PD-1 treatment. In DNA, the CDR3 is TGTGCCAGCAGTAGCCCCGACAGGATATACTATGGCTACACCTTC. Translation: CASSSPDRIYYGYTF.